This paragraph reports one TCR beta chain. The sample is drawn from a study of CD8 T cells in Susac syndrome. Trimming removed 2 bases from V and 1 base from J, with 11 bases in between. The CDR3 totals 15 residues. Germline V CDR1 and CDR2: SEHNR, FQNEAQ (reference sequence). An input of about 0.5 to 1 ug of RNA was subjected to reverse transcription using random hexamers. TCRdb reanalysed the immunoSEQ multiplex PCR reads using MiXCR and keeps one entry per CDR3 protein. The sample holds 70,000 to 75,000 distinct CDR3 sequences, roughly 93% seen once. The sequence derives from a human donor with Susac syndrome. V and J are TRBV7-9 and TRBJ1-1; D is possibly TRBD1 (6 bases). Sequencing used CD4+ T cells from PBMCs. CDR3 sequence (DNA): TGTGCCAGCAGCTTAATGGACAGTTCGAACACTGAAGCTTTCTTT. Translating it yields CASSLMDSSNTEAFF.